This T cell receptor beta chain was found in a study of cytomegalovirus exposure and HLA in healthy donors. Regarding the study as a whole: Reports state that TCR beta sequences accurately predicted most subjects' HLA-A and HLA-B alleles. A later analysis reportedly identified an Asian-associated ancestry cluster as carrying fewer N-insertions than the roughly 670-donor mean. TCR beta V- and J-gene trimming, according to a later analysis, was linked to a missense DCLRE1C variant. A few V segments could not be told apart, such as TRBV6-2 and TRBV6-3, and were left out.

The V end lost 7 bases, the J end lost 1 base, and 7 bases lay between the germline ends. CDR1 and CDR2 from the germline V gene are ENHRY and SYGVKD. The CDR3 covers 13 residues. Researchers ran the PCR with 60 Vbeta and 13 Jbeta primers. Method: immunoSEQ multiplex PCR; TCRdb's copy keeps in-frame clones and lacks some. The sample shows some 150,000 clones, around 76% of them seen only once. Note on this clone: Its antigen remains unidentified.

The clonotype comes from a man aged 55 to 70 in good health and CMV-seronegative. This chain joins TRBV10-3 and TRBJ2-2; D is unresolved. The sample comprised PBMCs. Here the CDR3 DNA reads TGTGCCATCAACAGAGAGAACACCGGGGAGCTGTTTTTT. Translating gives CAINRENTGELFF.